This T cell receptor (beta chain) was recovered during a study of graft-versus-host responses after intestinal transplantation. Profiling relied on immunoSEQ multiplex PCR, and the TCRdb table lists in-frame clones only, not all of them. The profile shows over 65,000 clones, approximately 89% of them singletons. This CDR3 has 14 amino acids. Germline V gene data show CDR1 as SGHTA and CDR2 as FQGTGA. V was clipped by 3 bases and J by 7 bases, with 13 bases between them. As concerns this clone: Antigen unknown.

The V call is TRBV7-3, the J call TRBJ2-1, with a tentative D call TRBD2 (5 bases). This receptor was obtained from a human donor who was the organ donor for an intestinal transplant. This specimen consisted of unstimulated CD8+ T cells sorted from spleen or lymph node cells, obtained before transplant. The CDR3 loop is CASSFAPSGNEQFF. The CDR3 DNA reads TGTGCCAGCAGCTTCGCTCCTTCGGGGAATGAGCAGTTCTTC.